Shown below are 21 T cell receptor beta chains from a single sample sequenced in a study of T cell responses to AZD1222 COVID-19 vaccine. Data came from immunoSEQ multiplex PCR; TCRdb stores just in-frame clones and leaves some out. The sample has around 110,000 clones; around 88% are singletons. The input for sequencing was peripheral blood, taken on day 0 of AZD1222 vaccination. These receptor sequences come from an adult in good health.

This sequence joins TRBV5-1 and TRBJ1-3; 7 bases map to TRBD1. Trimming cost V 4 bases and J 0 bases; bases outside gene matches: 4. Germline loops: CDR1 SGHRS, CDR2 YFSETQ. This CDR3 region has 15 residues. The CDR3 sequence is CASSTRQGSGNTIYF. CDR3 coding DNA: TGCGCCAGCAGCACCCGACAGGGCTCTGGAAACACCATATATTTT.

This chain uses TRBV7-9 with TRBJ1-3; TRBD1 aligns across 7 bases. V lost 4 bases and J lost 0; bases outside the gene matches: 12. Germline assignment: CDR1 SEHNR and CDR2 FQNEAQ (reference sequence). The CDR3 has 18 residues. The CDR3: CASSSDVGQYGSGNTIYF. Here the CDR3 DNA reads TGTGCCAGCAGCTCTGACGTGGGACAGTACGGCTCTGGAAACACCATATATTTT.

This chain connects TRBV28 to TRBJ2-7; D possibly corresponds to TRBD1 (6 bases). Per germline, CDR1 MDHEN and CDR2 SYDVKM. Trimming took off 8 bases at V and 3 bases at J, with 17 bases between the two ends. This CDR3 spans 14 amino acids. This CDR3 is CASSLLQGRYEQYF. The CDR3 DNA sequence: TGTGCCAGCTCATTGTTACAGGGCCGCTACGAGCAGTACTTC.

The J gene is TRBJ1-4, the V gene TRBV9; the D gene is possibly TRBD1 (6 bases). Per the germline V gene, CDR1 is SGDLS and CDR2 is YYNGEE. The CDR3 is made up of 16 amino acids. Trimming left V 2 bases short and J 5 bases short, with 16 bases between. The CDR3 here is CASSVSMGAQNEKLFF. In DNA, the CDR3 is TGTGCCAGCAGCGTTTCCATGGGGGCCCAAAATGAAAAACTGTTTTTT.

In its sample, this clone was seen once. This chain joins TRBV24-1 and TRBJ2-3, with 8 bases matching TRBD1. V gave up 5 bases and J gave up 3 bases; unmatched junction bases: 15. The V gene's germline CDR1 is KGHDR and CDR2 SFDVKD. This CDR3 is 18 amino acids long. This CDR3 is CATSAAKTGTGGTDTQYF. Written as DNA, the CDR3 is TGTGCCACCAGTGCCGCCAAAACCGGGACAGGAGGAACAGATACGCAGTATTTT.

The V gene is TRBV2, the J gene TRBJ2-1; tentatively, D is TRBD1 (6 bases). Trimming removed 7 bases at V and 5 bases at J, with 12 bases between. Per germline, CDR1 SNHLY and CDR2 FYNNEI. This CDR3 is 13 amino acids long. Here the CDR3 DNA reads TGTGCCAGCACGGGGACACTAAACAATGAGCAGTTCTTC. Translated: CASTGTLNNEQFF.

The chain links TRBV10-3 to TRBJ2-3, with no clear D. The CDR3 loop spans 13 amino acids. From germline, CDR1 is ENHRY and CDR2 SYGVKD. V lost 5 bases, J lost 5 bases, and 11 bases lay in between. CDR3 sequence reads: CAISPRSEDTQYF. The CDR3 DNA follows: TGTGCCATCAGTCCAAGGAGTGAAGATACGCAGTATTTT.

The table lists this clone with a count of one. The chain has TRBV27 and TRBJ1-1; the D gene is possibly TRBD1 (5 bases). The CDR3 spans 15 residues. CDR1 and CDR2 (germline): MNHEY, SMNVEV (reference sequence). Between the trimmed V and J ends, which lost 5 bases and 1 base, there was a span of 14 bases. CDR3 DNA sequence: TGTGCCAGCAGTAGAAGGGACGGCCGGAACACTGAAGCTTTCTTT. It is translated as CASSRRDGRNTEAFF.

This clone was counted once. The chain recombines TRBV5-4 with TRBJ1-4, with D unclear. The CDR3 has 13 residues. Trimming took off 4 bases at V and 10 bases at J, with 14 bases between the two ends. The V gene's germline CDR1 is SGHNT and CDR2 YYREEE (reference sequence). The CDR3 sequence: CASSLEGVGKLFF. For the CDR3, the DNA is TGTGCCAGCAGCCTGGAGGGAGTTGGAAAACTGTTTTTT.

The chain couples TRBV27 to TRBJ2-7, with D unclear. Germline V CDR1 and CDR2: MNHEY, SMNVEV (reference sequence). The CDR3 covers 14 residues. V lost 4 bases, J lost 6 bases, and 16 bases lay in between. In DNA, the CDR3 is TGTGCCAGCAGTTCCCTCCATAGGTTCGGCGAGCAGTACTTC. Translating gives CASSSLHRFGEQYF.

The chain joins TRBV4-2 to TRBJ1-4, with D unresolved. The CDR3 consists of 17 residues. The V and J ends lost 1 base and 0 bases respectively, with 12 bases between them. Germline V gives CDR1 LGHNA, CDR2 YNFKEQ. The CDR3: CASSQGVLSATNEKLFF. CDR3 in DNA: TGTGCCAGCAGCCAAGGGGTCCTGTCGGCAACTAATGAAAAACTGTTTTTT.

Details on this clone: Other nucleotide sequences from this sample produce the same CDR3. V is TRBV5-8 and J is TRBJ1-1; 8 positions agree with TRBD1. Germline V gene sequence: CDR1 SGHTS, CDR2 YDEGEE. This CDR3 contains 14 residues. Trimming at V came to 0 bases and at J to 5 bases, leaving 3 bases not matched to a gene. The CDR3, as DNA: TGTGCCAGCAGCTTGGGACAGGGGAGAACTGAAGCTTTCTTT. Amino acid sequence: CASSLGQGRTEAFF.

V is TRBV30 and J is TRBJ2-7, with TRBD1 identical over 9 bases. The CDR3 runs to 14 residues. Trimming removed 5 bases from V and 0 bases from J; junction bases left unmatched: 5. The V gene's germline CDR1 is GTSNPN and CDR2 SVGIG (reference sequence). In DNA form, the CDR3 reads TGTGCCTGGGGAAGACAGGGGGACTCCTACGAGCAGTACTTC. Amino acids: CAWGRQGDSYEQYF.

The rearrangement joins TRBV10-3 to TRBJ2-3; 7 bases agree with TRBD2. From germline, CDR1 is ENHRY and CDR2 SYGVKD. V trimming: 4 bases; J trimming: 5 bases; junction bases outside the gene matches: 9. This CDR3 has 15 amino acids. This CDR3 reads CAISVGRETGDTQYF. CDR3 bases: TGTGCCATCAGTGTCGGGCGGGAGACCGGAGATACGCAGTATTTT.

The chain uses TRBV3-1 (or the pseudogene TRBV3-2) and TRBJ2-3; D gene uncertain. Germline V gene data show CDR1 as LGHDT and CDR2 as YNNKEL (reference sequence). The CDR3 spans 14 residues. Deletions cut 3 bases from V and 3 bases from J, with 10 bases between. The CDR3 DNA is TGTGCCAGCAGCCAGTTCTCCCCAACAGATACGCAGTATTTT. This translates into CASSQFSPTDTQYF.

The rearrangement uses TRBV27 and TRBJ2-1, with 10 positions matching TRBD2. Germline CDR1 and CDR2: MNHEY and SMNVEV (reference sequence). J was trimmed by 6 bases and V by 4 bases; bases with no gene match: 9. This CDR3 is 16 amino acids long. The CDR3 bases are TGTGCCAGCAGTTCGCTCCTCCTAGCGGGAGTCAATGAGCAGTTCTTC. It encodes CASSSLLLAGVNEQFF.

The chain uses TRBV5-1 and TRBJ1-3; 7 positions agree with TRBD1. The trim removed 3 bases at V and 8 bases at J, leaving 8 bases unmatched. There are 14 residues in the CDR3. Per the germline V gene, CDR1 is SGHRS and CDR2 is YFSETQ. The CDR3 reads CASSSGEGADTIYF. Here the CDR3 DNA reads TGCGCCAGCAGCTCCGGAGAGGGGGCAGACACCATATATTTT.

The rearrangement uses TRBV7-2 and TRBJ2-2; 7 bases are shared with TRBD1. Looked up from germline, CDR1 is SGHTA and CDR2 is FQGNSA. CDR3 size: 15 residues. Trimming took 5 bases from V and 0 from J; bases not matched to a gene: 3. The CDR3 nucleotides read TGTGCCAGCAGCCCAGGGGGATCGAACACCGGGGAGCTGTTTTTT. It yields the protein CASSPGGSNTGELFF.

The CDR3 DNA sequence: TGCAGCGTGACCGGGGACGGGTCCGAGCAGTACTTC. It is translated as CSVTGDGSEQYF. The chain recombines TRBV29-1 with TRBJ2-7; D assignment may be TRBD1 or TRBD2 (5 bases each). There are 12 residues in the CDR3. Trimming shortened V by 6 bases and J by 6 bases, and 15 bases separated the two germline ends. CDR1 is SQVTM, CDR2 ANQGSEA, per germline.

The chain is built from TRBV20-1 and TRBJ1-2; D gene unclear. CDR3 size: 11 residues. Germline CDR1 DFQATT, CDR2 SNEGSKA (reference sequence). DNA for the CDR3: TGCAGCAATGCGGCTAAATCCAGCTACACCTTC. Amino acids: CSNAAKSSYTF.

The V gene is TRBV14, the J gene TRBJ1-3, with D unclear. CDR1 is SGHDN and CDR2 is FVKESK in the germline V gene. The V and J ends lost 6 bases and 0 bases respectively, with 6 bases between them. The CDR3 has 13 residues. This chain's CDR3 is CASSPNSGNTIYF. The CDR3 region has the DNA TGTGCCAGCAGTCCTAACTCTGGAAACACCATATATTTT.